The clone carrying this TCR beta chain has only a few counts. Its antigen remains unidentified. Alopecia areata patients had lesional scalp punch biopsies and peripheral blood taken from them. Sequencing used cDNA as its template, made by extracting RNA and reverse transcribing it. Clones were sequenced by immunoSEQ multiplex PCR, and TCRdb holds only the in-frame ones, with some missing. The data hold roughly 60,000 clones, with about 40% observed a single time. With 4 bases removed from V and 5 bases from J, the gap between germline ends came to 18 bases. CDR3 length equals 15 residues. The germline V gene encodes CDR1 SEHNR and CDR2 FQNEAQ (reference sequence). This specimen belongs to a study of CD8+ T cells in alopecia areata. General study points: Whereas mice showed it more clearly, TCR sharing across patients was murkier, possibly because of HLA.

The receptor comes from a human donor with alopecia areata. Sequenced input: NKG2D-low CD8+ T cells sorted from blood. The chain combines TRBV7-9 with TRBJ2-7; either TRBD1 or TRBD2 may supply D (6 bases each). The CDR3 protein is CASSYALGGFHEQYF. CDR3 coding DNA: TGTGCCAGCAGCTATGCCCTCGGGGGCTTCCACGAGCAGTACTTC.